This T cell receptor beta chain was identified during a study of cytomegalovirus exposure and HLA in healthy donors (dated by TCRdb to 2015 to 2018). With regard to the full study: An earlier analysis of fewer than 750 of the donors reported about 280 Gb of sequence data and 90 million to 120 million unique TCR beta sequences obtained from about 180 million T cells. Roughly 300 gigabases of sequencing data and tens of millions of unique TCR sequences were included in an early release covering 550 to 800 HLA-typed donors. Of the roughly 390 genotyped donors, less than 85% were placed in the genetic ancestry cluster associated with self-reported Caucasian donors. The study aimed to test whether cataloging public T cell receptors could reveal signatures of past pathogen exposure. The T cell repertoires of roughly 660 subjects were profiled by immunosequencing and related to cytomegalovirus serostatus. Along with the approximately 600-subject first cohort, a separate validation cohort of 120 different subjects was used. High-throughput TCR immunosequencing, statistical association of individual TCRs with disease status, and machine learning were combined to predict cytomegalovirus infection status. A later analysis re-analyzed previously published TCR beta repertoires from roughly 600 donors and added high-resolution HLA genotyping to study TCR occurrence patterns. Rather than drawing on any new phenotypic data, the later analysis identified candidate immune exposures from TCR beta sequences and the way those sequences occurred across donors. An earlier analysis of fewer than 750 of the donors used high-throughput TCR beta sequencing to judge whether each TCR beta V gene segment behaved as functional or pseudogenic. Donor age, sex, ethnicity and CMV serostatus were compiled alongside the repertoire data. A later genetic analysis took genome-wide SNP genotypes for about three fifths of the 666 donors and used that subset as a discovery cohort. Every repertoire in the discovery cohort had been generated on one and the same sequencing platform. HLA typing included class I and class II loci at four-digit resolution. The number of donors typed differed by locus, with about 629-630 for A, B, C, DRB1 and DQB1, over 500 for DQA1, 600 to 610 for DPA1, and some 440 for DPB1. A handful of DR-DQ haplotypes were handled as single units for association and clustering because linkage in the cohort was strong. On average, around 240,000 unique TCR beta nucleotide sequences were sequenced per donor among roughly 430 genotyped donors of the cohort, with approximately 18% of those sequences being non-productive. Broader findings and caveats from the paper: In a later genetic analysis, fewer N-insertions in productive TCRs were reported among donors in an Asian-associated ancestry cluster than the roughly 700-donor mean. The authors suggested that the approach could potentially be generalized to other disease states and immunological phenotypes. Strong co-occurrence of HLA alleles, especially DR and DQ, made assigning TCR associations to individual alleles difficult. Most CMV-associated TCR beta chains appeared to be HLA-restricted in a later analysis, and the HLA associations seemed to be driven largely by CMV exposure. In an earlier analysis of about 540 of the donors, most TCR beta V segments were observed in productive rearrangements about 87% or about 30% of the time, broadly matching IMGT annotations. While some public TCRs were present in many individuals, most TCR sequences turned up only very rarely across donors. A further reported finding was that TCR beta sequences accurately predicted the HLA-A and HLA-B alleles for most subjects in the first cohort. A few of the identified cytomegalovirus-associated TCR beta chains were confirmed in vitro to be specific for cytomegalovirus antigens. Linkage disequilibrium might explain the correlated functional status among segregating V segments, but an unknown experimental factor could not be ruled out. In a later genetic analysis, a missense DCLRE1C variant was associated with V-gene and J-gene trimming of TCR beta chains, and the association was replicated in an independent cohort. In a later analysis, around 15,000 TCR beta sequences were associated with specific HLA alleles at a false discovery rate of 0.05. Because counts were too low, roughly 17 rarely observed V segments, including chromosome 9 orphons, were left out of the earlier analysis of some 640 of the donors. A total of 164 TCR beta chains were listed by the study as associated with cytomegalovirus. A later analysis reported that several top co-occurrence clusters appeared linked to parvovirus B19, influenza, CMV and Epstein-Barr virus. This cohort had only TCR beta chains sequenced, and the lack of alpha or paired-chain data limited which features could be detected. The presence/absence analyses assumed that sequencing depth was roughly uniform across donors, and that assumption may not be true. Because HLA typing was missing for some donors at each locus, association tests included only the typed subset. Compared with equally common non-associated chains, HLA-associated TCR beta chains in a later analysis were more clonally expanded and had lower generation probabilities. In both the original and validation cohorts, the classifier was reported to diagnose cytomegalovirus status with high specificity and sensitivity. A later analysis found that TCR association rates varied across HLA loci, with DRB1 alleles showing the most associated TCRs and HLA-C alleles the fewest. A cluster of highly shared sequence variants was judged likely to be a technical artifact of the sequencing pipeline. The only immune exposure information available for the cohort was CMV serostatus. The 87-base-pair reads could not distinguish some IMGT-functional V segments, including TRBV6-2 and TRBV6-3, so those segments were excluded.

The cohort consisted of more than 650 healthy bone marrow donors. At the time of sampling, all cohort members were nominally healthy, though unrecorded immune exposures were likely present. The donor tested CMV seronegative and was one of the 352 seronegative cohort members. Each donor provided a peripheral blood sample, and peripheral blood mononuclear cells were used for TCR beta sequencing. The Qiagen DNeasy Blood Extraction Kit was used to extract genomic DNA from the blood cell samples. From a lookup of the germline V gene, CDR1 and CDR2 are MNHEY and SVGAGI. The germline V end is reduced by 6 bases and the J end by 4 bases; junction bases left unmatched: 9. The CDR3 goes from the cysteine to the phenylalanine over 15 residues. Just CDR3 DNA is preserved here, 45 bases in frame from base 1. Details on this clone: Its cognate antigen has yet to be identified. Per-base qualities were not stored, and no clone one base away is much larger.

The library relied on the immunoSEQ multiplex PCR assay. The multiplex PCR relied on a mix of 60 forward primers for TCR Vbeta segments and 13 reverse primers for TCR Jbeta segments. Amplification of the CDR3 region of rearranged TCR beta genes was performed with a multiplex PCR assay on genomic DNA. On the Illumina HiSeq System, the amplified TCR beta libraries were sequenced as 87-base-pair reads. The authors' analysis ran thus. A later analysis counted approximately 84 million unique TCR beta chains across the 690 or so repertoires, and about 10 million of these chains were shared by at least two donors. Raw reads were error-corrected and collapsed into unique sequences by a nearest-neighbor algorithm in which closely related sequences were merged to remove PCR and sequencing errors. Alignment of CDR3 sequences to IMGT reference sequences was used to assign V, D and J gene segments. For a sequence to be retained, at least a six-nucleotide match to both a V gene segment and a J gene segment was required. Rearrangements were classified as productive when the CDR3 lacked stop codons and remained in frame with V and J, and all other rearrangements were classified as non-productive. Following IMGT convention, CDR3 was defined as the stretch from the second conserved V-encoded cysteine to the conserved J-encoded phenylalanine. In an earlier analysis of around 640 of the donors, sequences lacking an unambiguous match to a single V gene segment were excluded. In an earlier analysis of roughly 600 of the donors, a V segment was called functional when productive rearrangements were above 56.7%, and segregating when the standard deviation between donors exceeded 5%. A statistical classification framework was built to diagnose cytomegalovirus status from the catalog of TCR beta chain sequences. V and J gene assignment, in a later analysis, came from comparing TCR nucleotide sequences with IMGT/GENE-DB human TR gene sequences. The TCRdist pipeline was used in a later analysis to assign CDR3 sequences and most-parsimonious VDJ recombination scenarios. In a later analysis, each TCR beta chain was defined by its CDR3 amino acid sequence together with its V-gene family, and reads lacking a unique V-gene family were excluded. To address suspected cross-contamination and a sequencing artifact, a later analysis removed a few hundred highly shared, low-generation-probability nucleotide sequences. In a later analysis, a clonal expansion index was calculated for each public chain from normalized within-repertoire ranks of inferred template counts. In a later analysis, generation probabilities were computed with a VDJ recombination model fitted to out-of-frame rearrangements, and the resulting probabilities were checked against IGoR. In a later analysis, hypergeometric tests were used to score TCR-TCR, TCR-HLA and TCR-CMV co-occurrence, with a repertoire-size bias correction applied to TCR pairs. In a later analysis, false discovery rates were estimated by permuting HLA or CMV assignments 20 times. A later analysis grouped co-occurring TCRs with DBSCAN, adding TCRdist sequence similarity when clustering within HLA-allele-positive subsets. Repertoires with fewer than 30,000 or more than 120,000 public chains, plus five repertoires with anomalous nucleotide sharing, were excluded from co-occurrence clustering. TCRdb carries this immuneACCESS record with in-frame sequences only. Its versions omit some clonotypes, under half of them owing to an unresolved V gene in the studies checked, with the rest unexplained. That table supplies the V and J calls and clone size; D and trimming were determined from the DNA. The sample table records 90,000 to 120,000 clones; less than 80% of these occur just once. The ten largest clonotypes hold about 8% of the sample.

Source material: PBMCs. Here the chain combines TRBV6-5 and TRBJ2-7; 10 bases in the junction line up with TRBD1. The sequence was collected from a man in his thirties or forties in good health and CMV-seronegative. CDR3 sequence: CASRGQGFDRYEQYF. The DNA sequence is TGTGCCAGCAGGGGACAGGGGTTCGACAGGTACGAGCAGTACTTC.